A selection of T cell receptor beta chains follows, all from one sample in a study of cytomegalovirus exposure and HLA in healthy donors. The method was immunoSEQ multiplex PCR; TCRdb's version includes in-frame clones alone and lacks a portion of them. The sample consists of under 150,000 clones, more than 60% of them appearing once. The sequencing sample was made of PBMCs. The receptors come from a woman in her late teens or twenties in good health and CMV-seronegative. The CDR3 runs from the conserved cysteine through the conserved F or W. A D gene is named only where the DNA matches it firmly. Part of the rows lack a size; the others show once, few, many or a class for expanded clones.

>TRBJ1-2|TRBD1|-|TRBV7-8
CASSPVTGGNGYTF
TGTGCCAGCAGCCCAGTGACAGGGGGGAATGGCTACACCTTC
>TRBJ2-7|TRBD2|-|TRBV29-1
CSVVTSGGNSYEQYF
TGCAGCGTTGTGACTAGCGGGGGGAACTCCTACGAGCAGTACTTC
>TRBJ1-4|-|-|TRBV11-2
CASSSPLGGIDEKLFF
TGTGCCAGCAGCTCTCCTTTGGGGGGGATTGATGAAAAACTGTTTTTT
>TRBJ1-4|-|-|TRBV5-6
CASSSWRAATNEKLFF
TGTGCCAGCAGCTCCTGGCGGGCAGCAACTAATGAAAAACTGTTTTTT
>TRBJ2-2|-|-|TRBV7-6
CASSASHPRAGELFF
TGTGCCAGCAGCGCCAGTCACCCCAGGGCCGGGGAGCTGTTTTTT
>TRBJ1-2|TRBD1|-|TRBV5-4
CASSATGFGYTF
TGTGCCAGCAGCGCGACAGGGTTTGGCTACACCTTC
>TRBJ2-2|TRBD1|-|TRBV5-1
CASSWSGTGRGGELFF
TGCGCCAGCAGCTGGTCCGGGACAGGGCGTGGCGGGGAGCTGTTTTTT
>TRBJ2-3|TRBD2|-|TRBV29-1
CSARRVAGEGGDTQYF
TGCAGCGCCCGACGGGTAGCGGGAGAAGGGGGAGATACGCAGTATTTT
>TRBJ2-1|TRBD2|-|TRBV9
CASSTSDAMVGEQFF
TGTGCCAGCAGCACTAGCGATGCTATGGTTGGTGAGCAGTTCTTC
>TRBJ2-7|-|few|TRBV20-1
CSATPDYEQYF
TGCAGTGCAACCCCAGACTACGAGCAGTACTTC
>TRBJ2-1|TRBD2|-|TRBV4-2
CASSRSWLAGVGNEQFF
TGTGCCAGCAGCCGATCGTGGTTGGCGGGAGTAGGCAATGAGCAGTTCTTC
>TRBJ1-2|TRBD1|-|TRBV7-2
CASSLTGTGVGGYTF
TGTGCCAGCAGCTTAACCGGGACAGGAGTGGGGGGCTACACCTTC
>TRBJ1-2|-|-|TRBV5-4
CASSLAENYGYTF
TGTGCCAGCAGCTTGGCAGAAAACTATGGCTACACCTTC
>TRBJ2-5|-|-|TRBV7-2
CASSLGLSGTPLQETQYF
TGTGCCAGCAGCTTAGGATTGAGCGGCACGCCCCTCCAAGAGACCCAGTACTTC
>TRBJ1-2|TRBD1|-|TRBV6-1
CASSGGQGHRTNYGYTF
TGTGCCAGCAGTGGAGGACAGGGCCACCGTACCAACTATGGCTACACCTTC